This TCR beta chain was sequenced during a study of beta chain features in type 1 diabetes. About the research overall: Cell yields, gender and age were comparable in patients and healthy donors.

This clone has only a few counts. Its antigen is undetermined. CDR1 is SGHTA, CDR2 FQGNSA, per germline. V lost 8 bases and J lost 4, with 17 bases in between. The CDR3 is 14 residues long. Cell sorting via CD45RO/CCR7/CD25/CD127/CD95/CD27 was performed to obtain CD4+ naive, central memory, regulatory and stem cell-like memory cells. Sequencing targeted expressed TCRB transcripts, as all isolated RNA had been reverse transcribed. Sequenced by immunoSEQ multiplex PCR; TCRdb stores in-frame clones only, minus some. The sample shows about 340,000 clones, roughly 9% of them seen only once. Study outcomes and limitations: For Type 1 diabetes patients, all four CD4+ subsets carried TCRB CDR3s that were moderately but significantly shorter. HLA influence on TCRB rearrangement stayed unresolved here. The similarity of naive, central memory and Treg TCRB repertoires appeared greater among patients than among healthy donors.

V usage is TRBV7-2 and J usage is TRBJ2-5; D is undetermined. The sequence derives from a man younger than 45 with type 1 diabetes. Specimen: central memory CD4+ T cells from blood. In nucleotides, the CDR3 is TGTGCCAGCGAAGCCGCGACCGGCCTAGAGACCCAGTACTTC. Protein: CASEAATGLETQYF.